Listed below are T cell receptor beta chains from one sample, sequenced in a study of neoadjuvant anti-PD-1 for oral cavity cancer. Sequencing used immunoSEQ multiplex PCR; TCRdb keeps in-frame clones, though not all of them. The sample lists 72,000 or so clones; 80% to 90% were seen once. This specimen was PBMCs, taken after nivolumab (anti-PD-1) treatment. The receptors here all came from a person between 40 and 80 years old with oral cavity squamous cell carcinoma. Both conserved end residues are part of each CDR3. The D gene is left open where the match is weak. Only some rows state a clone size, as once, few, many or a class for expanded clones.

clone size: -; V gene: TRBV10-3; J gene: TRBJ2-7; D gene: -; CDR3 protein: CAISDFAGTYEQYF; CDR3 DNA: TGTGCCATCAGTGATTTCGCAGGAACCTACGAGCAGTACTTC
clone size: -; V gene: TRBV10-2; J gene: TRBJ2-5; D gene: -; CDR3 protein: CASRDLRTDETQYF; CDR3 DNA: TGCGCCAGCAGGGATCTACGGACAGATGAGACCCAGTACTTC
clone size: -; V gene: TRBV10-3; J gene: TRBJ2-5; D gene: -; CDR3 protein: CAISEGGTAQETQYF; CDR3 DNA: TGTGCCATCAGTGAGGGGGGGACGGCTCAAGAGACCCAGTACTTC
clone size: -; V gene: TRBV6-1; J gene: TRBJ2-5; D gene: TRBD2; CDR3 protein: CASRRTSGVGETQYF; CDR3 DNA: TGTGCCAGCAGGCGGACTAGCGGGGTAGGAGAGACCCAGTACTTC
clone size: -; V gene: TRBV7-2; J gene: TRBJ2-7; D gene: TRBD1; CDR3 protein: CASSFVDRAHHEQYF; CDR3 DNA: TGTGCCAGCAGCTTCGTGGACAGGGCCCACCACGAGCAGTACTTC
clone size: -; V gene: TRBV4-1; J gene: TRBJ1-3; D gene: TRBD1; CDR3 protein: CASSQGTGRNTIYF; CDR3 DNA: TGCGCCAGCAGCCAGGGGACAGGGAGAAACACCATATATTTT
clone size: few; V gene: TRBV30; J gene: TRBJ2-1; D gene: -; CDR3 protein: CAWSVRLWARAKGSNEQFF; CDR3 DNA: TGTGCCTGGAGTGTACGTCTTTGGGCGCGCGCAAAGGGTAGCAATGAGCAGTTCTTC
clone size: few; V gene: TRBV4-1; J gene: TRBJ2-1; D gene: TRBD2; CDR3 protein: CASSQVAGGRVEQFF; CDR3 DNA: TGCGCCAGCAGCCAAGTAGCGGGGGGGCGGGTTGAGCAGTTCTTC
clone size: -; V gene: TRBV7-2; J gene: TRBJ2-1; D gene: -; CDR3 protein: CASSLGSYNEQFF; CDR3 DNA: TGTGCCAGCAGCTTAGGCTCATACAATGAGCAGTTCTTC
clone size: -; V gene: TRBV5-1; J gene: TRBJ2-5; D gene: -; CDR3 protein: CASSQETETQYF; CDR3 DNA: TGCGCCAGCAGCCAGGAGACCGAGACCCAGTACTTC
clone size: -; V gene: TRBV27; J gene: TRBJ2-3; D gene: -; CDR3 protein: CASSLFSTDTQYF; CDR3 DNA: TGTGCCAGCAGTTTATTTAGCACAGATACGCAGTATTTT